What follows is one T cell receptor (beta chain) and its context. Its antigen is as yet unknown. This sample stems from a study of CD8 T cells in Susac syndrome. Findings and caveats of the study: By the study's own acknowledgment, its TCR sequencing and HLA analysis included relatively few individuals.

Germline CDR1 is KGHDR and CDR2 is SFDVKD. This CDR3 has 12 amino acids. Trimming pared 5 bases from V and 12 bases from J, leaving 13 bases between. Random-hexamer reverse transcription was applied to roughly 0.5 to 1 ug RNA. immunoSEQ multiplex PCR amplified TCR beta CDR3 across 54 Vbeta, 13 Jbeta. TCRdb re-called the immunoSEQ multiplex PCR reads with MiXCR, one entry per CDR3 protein. Among approximately 150,000 distinct CDR3 sequences, approximately 95% were seen once, and the ten largest hold 0.09% to 0.1%. Negative isolation was used for CD8+ and CD4+ T cells and FACS enrichment for TEMRA cells.

Sequenced sample: CD4+ T cells from PBMCs. The TCR originated in a human donor with multiple sclerosis. The gene calls are TRBV24-1 and TRBJ2-1, with a weak D call TRBD1 (6 bases). Here the CDR3 reads CATSGNRVGQFF. CDR3 sequence (DNA): TGTGCCACCAGTGGAAACAGGGTCGGGCAGTTCTTC.